A selection of T cell receptor beta chains follows, all from one sample in a study of CD8 T cells in Susac syndrome. MiXCR, run by TCRdb on the immunoSEQ multiplex PCR reads, gives a single entry per CDR3 protein. The sample shows 300,000 to 350,000 distinct CDR3 sequences, about 90% of them seen only once. The sequencing sample was made of CD4+ T cells from PBMCs. The origin of the receptors is a human donor with multiple sclerosis. CDR3s include the opening cysteine and the closing phenylalanine or tryptophan. A D gene is named only where the DNA matches it firmly. Size values are once, few and many counts, or a class for expanded clones, and some rows have none.

d_gene	v_gene	abundance	j_gene	CDR3aa	CDR3nt
TRBD1	TRBV20-1	-	TRBJ1-5	CSARAGTGANQPQHF	TGCAGTGCTAGAGCTGGGACAGGAGCAAATCAGCCCCAGCATTTT
-	TRBV19	-	TRBJ2-4	CASSPVGVSKNIQYF	TGTGCCAGTAGTCCGGTTGGGGTTTCCAAAAACATTCAGTACTTC
TRBD2	TRBV20-1	few	TRBJ2-5	CSARGGGETQYF	TGCAGTGCTCGGGGGGGCGGAGAGACCCAGTACTTC
TRBD1	TRBV7-8	-	TRBJ2-6	CASSRTGHSGANVLTF	TGTGCCAGCAGCCGGACAGGCCACTCTGGGGCCAACGTCCTGACTTTC
-	TRBV11-2	-	TRBJ1-3	CASSLSDRNTIYF	TGTGCCAGCAGCTTATCCGACAGAAACACCATATATTTT
-	TRBV7-2	few	TRBJ2-5	CASSRGGVSEKETQYF	TGTGCCAGCAGCCGAGGAGGCGTTAGCGAGAAAGAGACCCAGTACTTC
-	TRBV29-1	few	TRBJ1-1	CSVSFMNTEAFF	TGCAGCGTTTCGTTCATGAACACTGAAGCTTTCTTT
-	TRBV29-1	-	TRBJ2-3	CSVSGSSTDTQYF	TGCAGCGTTTCAGGGTCTAGCACAGATACGCAGTATTTT
TRBD1	TRBV7-2	-	TRBJ1-1	CASRVPGQGPEAFF	TGTGCCAGCAGGGTTCCGGGACAGGGTCCTGAAGCTTTCTTT
-	TRBV7-9	once	TRBJ1-2	CASNILQGPVGYTF	TGTGCCAGCAACATCTTACAGGGCCCCGTTGGCTACACCTTC
-	TRBV29-1	-	TRBJ1-2	CSVDAGYGYTF	TGCAGCGTTGATGCAGGCTATGGCTACACCTTC
-	TRBV18	-	TRBJ2-6	CASSPTGSSGANVLTF	TGTGCCAGCTCACCAACAGGGAGCTCTGGGGCCAACGTCCTGACTTTC
TRBD1	TRBV2	-	TRBJ1-5	CASSDRGARDQPQHF	TGTGCCAGCAGTGACAGGGGGGCGAGAGATCAGCCCCAGCATTTT
TRBD1	TRBV20-1	-	TRBJ2-5	CSAEWTGTETQYF	TGCAGTGCTGAATGGACAGGTACCGAGACCCAGTACTTC
TRBD2	TRBV3-1	-	TRBJ2-1	CASSHLAGNNEQFF	TGTGCCAGCAGCCACCTAGCGGGGAACAATGAGCAGTTCTTC
-	TRBV7-9	-	TRBJ2-7	CASSLTGFYYEQYF	TGTGCCAGCAGCTTAACAGGTTTCTACTACGAGCAGTACTTC
TRBD2	TRBV12-3/TRBV12-4	-	TRBJ2-1	CASSFNMQRGGSYNEQFF	TGTGCCAGCAGTTTTAACATGCAGCGGGGGGGCTCCTACAATGAGCAGTTCTTC
TRBD1	TRBV2	-	TRBJ2-7	CASSVGTGAAQQYF	TGTGCCAGCAGTGTCGGGACAGGGGCTGCTCAGCAGTACTTC
-	TRBV14	-	TRBJ1-5	CASSQGSAGPQHF	TGTGCCAGCAGCCAAGGGTCCGCCGGGCCCCAGCATTTT
TRBD2	TRBV7-8	-	TRBJ2-7	CASSQREMGEQYF	TGTGCCAGCAGCCAGCGGGAGATGGGGGAGCAGTACTTC
-	TRBV7-9	-	TRBJ2-5	CASSSASSAETQYF	TGTGCCAGCAGCTCAGCGAGTTCCGCGGAGACCCAGTACTTC
-	TRBV5-4	-	TRBJ2-1	CASSLEVEQFF	TGTGCCAGCAGCTTGGAAGTGGAGCAGTTCTTC
TRBD2	TRBV29-1	-	TRBJ2-3	CSVGGRALWDTQYF	TGCAGCGTTGGCGGGAGGGCCCTCTGGGATACGCAGTATTTT
TRBD1	TRBV14	-	TRBJ2-2	CASSLRTGVNTGELFF	TGTGCCAGCAGCTTACGGACAGGAGTGAACACCGGGGAGCTGTTTTTT
TRBD2	TRBV9	-	TRBJ2-1	CASSVSGRADEQFF	TGTGCCAGCAGCGTCAGCGGGAGGGCGGATGAGCAGTTCTTC
TRBD1	TRBV28	-	TRBJ2-3	CASRQGGTDTQYF	TGTGCCAGCAGACAGGGGGGCACAGATACGCAGTATTTT
TRBD2	TRBV5-1	-	TRBJ2-5	CASSLGTSGRAYRETQYF	TGCGCCAGCAGCTTGGGAACTAGCGGGAGGGCGTATCGGGAGACCCAGTACTTC
-	TRBV6-6	-	TRBJ1-5	CASSYAGLINQPQHF	TGTGCCAGCAGTTACGCGGGACTGATCAATCAGCCCCAGCATTTT
-	TRBV20-1	once	TRBJ2-1	CSARKPSSYNEQFF	TGCAGTGCTAGGAAACCCAGCTCCTACAATGAGCAGTTCTTC
-	TRBV30	-	TRBJ1-1	CAWSNQNTEAFF	TGTGCCTGGAGTAATCAGAACACTGAAGCTTTCTTT
-	TRBV20-1	-	TRBJ2-1	CSAPPGIRSNYEQFF	TGCAGTGCTCCCCCGGGGATCCGAAGTAATTATGAGCAGTTCTTC
-	TRBV19	-	TRBJ2-7	CASSSEVTFSSYEQYF	TGTGCCAGTAGTAGTGAAGTGACGTTTAGCTCCTACGAGCAGTACTTC
-	TRBV20-1	-	TRBJ1-4	CSATNSVGDEKLFF	TGCAGTGCTACTAACTCAGTTGGGGATGAAAAACTGTTTTTT
-	TRBV7-3	-	TRBJ1-5	CASSLNNQPQHF	TGTGCCAGCAGCTTAAACAATCAGCCCCAGCATTTT
TRBD1	TRBV7-2	once	TRBJ1-1	CAAAKGGQNTEAFF	TGTGCCGCAGCTAAAGGGGGCCAAAACACTGAAGCTTTCTTT
TRBD2	TRBV5-6	-	TRBJ2-5	CASSLSGIRETQYF	TGTGCCAGCAGCCTCAGCGGGATTCGTGAGACCCAGTACTTC
-	TRBV10-3	-	TRBJ2-7	CAISVGSYEQYF	TGTGCCATCAGTGTAGGGTCCTACGAGCAGTACTTC
-	TRBV7-8	-	TRBJ2-1	CASSFTGVYNEQFF	TGTGCCAGCAGCTTCACCGGTGTTTACAATGAGCAGTTCTTC
TRBD2	TRBV2	-	TRBJ2-7	CASRIEAGASYEQYF	TGTGCCAGCAGGATAGAAGCGGGAGCGTCCTACGAGCAGTACTTC
TRBD1	TRBV11-1	-	TRBJ1-6	CASSSTGVASPLHF	TGTGCCAGCAGCTCGACAGGGGTCGCTTCACCCCTCCACTTT
TRBD1	TRBV12-3/TRBV12-4	-	TRBJ1-2	CASSPTSRGLNYGYTF	TGTGCCAGCAGTCCTACCTCAAGGGGGCTAAACTATGGCTACACCTTC
-	TRBV27	-	TRBJ1-4	CASSWRRPANEKLFF	TGTGCCAGCAGTTGGAGGCGGCCGGCTAATGAAAAACTGTTTTTT
-	TRBV5-1	-	TRBJ1-1	CASTNRDGNTEAFF	TGCGCCAGCACCAACCGGGACGGCAACACTGAAGCTTTCTTT
-	TRBV7-2	-	TRBJ2-5	CASSSDNSETQYF	TGTGCCAGCAGCTCGGACAATTCGGAGACCCAGTACTTC
TRBD2	TRBV18	-	TRBJ2-7	CASSPLGTSGGSSYEQYF	TGTGCCAGCTCACCACTCGGGACTAGCGGAGGCAGCTCCTACGAGCAGTACTTC
-	TRBV12-3/TRBV12-4	-	TRBJ1-1	CASSFLTGYEAFF	TGTGCCAGCAGTTTTTTGACAGGCTATGAAGCTTTCTTT
-	TRBV6-4	-	TRBJ1-1	CASSPTQANTEAFF	TGTGCCAGCTCCCCGACCCAAGCGAACACTGAAGCTTTCTTT
-	TRBV12-3/TRBV12-4	-	TRBJ1-5	CASRSYRVDQPQHF	TGTGCCAGCAGGTCATACAGGGTTGATCAGCCCCAGCATTTT
TRBD1	TRBV6-2/TRBV6-3	-	TRBJ1-6	CASSYLNRGLFLLTLHF	TGTGCCAGCAGTTACCTAAACAGGGGACTTTTTCTATTGACCCTCCACTTT
-	TRBV12-3/TRBV12-4	few	TRBJ2-2	CASSFHQAPGELFF	TGTGCCAGCAGTTTCCACCAGGCCCCCGGGGAGCTGTTTTTT
-	TRBV7-8	-	TRBJ1-6	CASSSETGLVNSPLHF	TGTGCCAGCAGCTCCGAAACAGGGCTGGTCAATTCACCCCTCCACTTT
-	TRBV7-8	-	TRBJ1-1	CASSLGPGTNTEAFF	TGTGCCAGCAGCTTGGGGCCTGGGACGAACACTGAAGCTTTCTTT
-	TRBV4-1	-	TRBJ1-5	CASSFRGGANQPQHF	TGCGCCAGCAGCTTCCGGGGGGGGGCAAATCAGCCCCAGCATTTT
-	TRBV2	-	TRBJ2-3	CASRWDLSTDTQYF	TGTGCCAGCAGGTGGGACCTCTCCACAGATACGCAGTATTTT
-	TRBV11-1	-	TRBJ2-3	CATAGRGTDTQYF	TGTGCCACCGCCGGGCGGGGCACAGATACGCAGTATTTT
-	TRBV5-1	-	TRBJ2-2	CASTLGNSANTGELFF	TGCGCCAGCACCCTGGGGAACAGTGCGAACACCGGGGAGCTGTTTTTT
-	TRBV15	-	TRBJ1-2	CATSSGQNYGYTF	TGTGCCACCAGCAGCGGACAGAACTATGGCTACACCTTC
TRBD2	TRBV15	once	TRBJ2-5	CATSRVPAGAVGTQYF	TGTGCCACCAGCAGAGTTCCAGCGGGGGCCGTGGGTACCCAGTACTTC
TRBD2	TRBV6-6	-	TRBJ2-7	CASSTGLAGEQYF	TGTGCCAGCAGTACGGGACTAGCGGGTGAGCAGTACTTC